These 30 T cell receptor beta chains originate from one sample sequenced in a study of blood T cell repertoires in COVID-19. TCRdb's table, derived via immunoSEQ multiplex PCR, lists solely in-frame clones and lacks some. The profile shows approximately 300,000 clones, roughly 87% of them singletons. The specimen sequenced was peripheral blood. These receptors were taken from a man aged 18 to 30 with active or convalescent COVID-19.

This chain uses TRBV7-9 with TRBJ1-2; D is unresolved. Germline V gene sequence: CDR1 SEHNR, CDR2 FQNEAQ (reference sequence). The CDR3 is 12 residues long. V was cut by 1 base and J by 5 bases, with 5 bases left in between. The CDR3 is CASSLVRYGYTF. The CDR3, as DNA: TGTGCCAGCAGCTTAGTTAGATATGGCTACACCTTC.

This sequence joins TRBV6-5 and TRBJ1-6; D is undetermined. Trimming removed 2 bases from V and 10 bases from J, with 9 bases in between. CDR3 length: 13 amino acids. The V gene's germline CDR1 is MNHEY and CDR2 SVGAGI. The CDR3: CASSYQSSSPLHF. CDR3 nucleotide sequence: TGTGCCAGCAGTTACCAAAGCTCGTCACCCCTCCACTTT.

V usage is TRBV20-1 and J usage is TRBJ2-5; D not resolved. Germline V gene lookup returns CDR1 DFQATT and CDR2 SNEGSKA (reference sequence). V shed 3 bases and J shed 7 bases, with 12 bases lying between them. CDR3 length equals 12 residues. CDR3 sequence reads: CSASVEWRTQYF. CDR3 bases: TGCAGTGCTAGTGTGGAGTGGAGGACCCAGTACTTC.

Points on this clone: Other nucleotide sequences in the sample specify the same CDR3. The rearrangement links TRBV5-1 to TRBJ1-2; TRBD1 is a possible D gene (5 bases). V was pared by 0 bases and J by 0 bases, with 9 bases between. This CDR3 has 15 residues. Germline CDR1 SGHRS, CDR2 YFSETQ. CDR3 nucleotide sequence: TGCGCCAGCAGCTTGGGCGCAGGGACTAACTATGGCTACACCTTC. Its translation is CASSLGAGTNYGYTF.

Worth noting for this clone: This sample includes further DNA sequences coding for the same CDR3. CDR3 nucleotide sequence: TGTGCCAGCAGTTTATCTAGGGAGCAGTACTTC. It encodes CASSLSREQYF. This chain connects TRBV28 to TRBJ2-7; D gene unclear. The V end lost 1 base, the J end lost 7 bases, and 5 bases lay between the germline ends. Germline V CDR1 and CDR2: MDHEN, SYDVKM. The CDR3 covers 11 residues.

The chain uses TRBV5-1 and TRBJ2-5, with a tentative D call TRBD2 (6 bases). The V end was cut by 6 bases, the J end by 9 bases, with 15 bases between. This CDR3 comprises 12 residues. Germline assignment: CDR1 SGHRS and CDR2 YFSETQ. The DNA of the CDR3 is TGCGCCAGCACGGTGGGAGGAGGGTCCCAGTACTTC. Translating gives CASTVGGGSQYF.

V and J are TRBV5-5 and TRBJ2-1, with 8 nucleotides matching TRBD1. This CDR3 comprises 14 residues. The V and J ends lost 4 bases and 4 bases, in that order; junction bases with no gene match: 4. Germline V gene data show CDR1 as SGHKS and CDR2 as YYEKEE (reference sequence). The CDR3 DNA follows: TGTGCCAGCAGCAGACAGGGGAATTACAATGAGCAGTTCTTC. Its translation is CASSRQGNYNEQFF.

J is TRBJ2-7 and V is TRBV3-1 (or the pseudogene TRBV3-2); 8 positions agree with TRBD1. This CDR3 region has 18 residues. Germline V lookup: CDR1 LGHDT, CDR2 YNNKEL (reference sequence). V shed 2 bases, J shed 4 bases, and the junction held 16 bases outside the gene matches. CDR3 in amino acids: CASSQKGEWTGIFYEQYF. Written as DNA, the CDR3 is TGTGCCAGCAGCCAAAAAGGGGAGTGGACAGGGATATTTTACGAGCAGTACTTC.

A few counts support this clone. This chain joins TRBV9 and TRBJ1-4; 7 bases match TRBD1. CDR3 length: 15 amino acids. Germline V gene data show CDR1 as SGDLS and CDR2 as YYNGEE. Trimming cost V 5 bases and J 4 bases; bases outside gene matches: 8. The CDR3 DNA follows: TGTGCCAGCAGTCCGAGGGGGCGTATTAATGAAAAACTGTTTTTT. Amino acid sequence: CASSPRGRINEKLFF.

This chain connects TRBV5-1 to TRBJ2-1, with 9 bases matching TRBD2. With 4 bases clipped from V and 6 bases from J, the junction kept 5 bases outside the gene matches. The CDR3 is made up of 14 amino acids. The germline CDR1 and CDR2 sequences are SGHRS and YFSETQ. In DNA form, the CDR3 reads TGCGCCAGCAGCCTTAGCGGGAGAGTCAATGAGCAGTTCTTC. Translation gives CASSLSGRVNEQFF.

The genes are TRBV6-5 and TRBJ1-5, with D possibly matching TRBD1 (5 bases). This CDR3 is 15 amino acids long. With 8 bases removed from V and 1 base from J, the gap between germline ends came to 15 bases. The germline V gene has CDR1 MNHEY and CDR2 SVGAGI. The CDR3 coding sequence is TGTGCCAGCTCGGGTGGGGGGAACAGCAATCAGCCCCAGCATTTT. This codes for CASSGGGNSNQPQHF.

The chain recombines TRBV2 with TRBJ1-4; the D is unclear. CDR1 is SNHLY, CDR2 FYNNEI, per germline. The CDR3 consists of 13 residues. V lost 3 bases to trimming and J lost 7 bases, with 9 bases between them. In DNA, the CDR3 is TGTGCCAGCAGTGACAGGCGGGGTGAAAAACTGTTTTTT. This codes for CASSDRRGEKLFF.

This chain links TRBV5-1 with TRBJ1-2; D is uncertain. The CDR3 consists of 13 residues. Per germline, CDR1 SGHRS and CDR2 YFSETQ. The V gene lost 4 bases and the J gene lost 2 bases, with 9 bases spanning the gap. CDR3 DNA sequence: TGCGCCAGCAGCATAGAGATGAACTATGGCTACACCTTC. Its protein product is CASSIEMNYGYTF.

This clone occurred once. The genes are TRBV10-3 and TRBJ2-6, with 7 bases identical to TRBD1. The CDR3 sequence is 17 residues long. V lost 2 bases, J lost 2 bases, and 6 bases stayed unmatched. The germline V gene has CDR1 ENHRY and CDR2 SYGVKD. The CDR3 is CAISERQGDAGANVLTF. In DNA, the CDR3 is TGTGCCATCAGTGAGAGACAGGGTGATGCTGGGGCCAACGTCCTGACTTTC.

J is TRBJ1-2 and V is TRBV5-1; D is perhaps TRBD1 (5 bases). The CDR3 is made up of 16 amino acids. Between the trimmed V and J ends, which lost 1 base and 0 bases, there was a span of 13 bases. Per germline, CDR1 SGHRS and CDR2 YFSETQ. As DNA, the CDR3 is TGCGCCAGCAGCTTGAAGCGGGACGGAGCTAACTATGGCTACACCTTC. It encodes CASSLKRDGANYGYTF.

The gene calls are TRBV5-1 and TRBJ2-2, with a weak D call TRBD2 (6 bases). CDR1 is SGHRS, CDR2 YFSETQ, per germline. V gave up 4 bases and J gave up 0 bases, with 13 bases separating them. The CDR3 totals 16 residues. The CDR3 loop is CASSPTTSSNTGELFF. CDR3 sequence (DNA): TGCGCCAGCAGCCCTACGACTAGTTCGAACACCGGGGAGCTGTTTTTT.

The rearrangement uses TRBV5-1 and TRBJ2-1, with 8 bases lining up with TRBD1. Germline V CDR1 and CDR2: SGHRS, YFSETQ. The CDR3 is made up of 17 amino acids. J gave up 3 bases and V 1 base, and 9 bases lay outside the gene matches. In nucleotides, the CDR3 is TGCGCCAGCAGCTTGATATTGGTGGGGACAGGCTACAATGAGCAGTTCTTC. It encodes CASSLILVGTGYNEQFF.

The chain recombines TRBV4-3 with TRBJ2-3; D may be TRBD2 (6 bases). V was cut by 1 base and J by 4 bases, with 15 bases left in between. The CDR3 is made up of 16 amino acids. Looked up from germline, CDR1 is LGHNA and CDR2 is YSLEER. Written as DNA, the CDR3 is TGCGCCAGCAGCCAAGGGAGGGGCGAGGGCCCAGATACGCAGTATTTT. Amino acid sequence: CASSQGRGEGPDTQYF.

The CDR3 loop reads CAISDLRGTISGANVLTF. CDR3 DNA: TGTGCCATCAGTGATTTAAGGGGTACCATCTCTGGGGCCAACGTCCTGACTTTC. The V gene is TRBV10-3, the J gene TRBJ2-6, with TRBD1 as a possible D gene (5 bases). The length of the CDR3 is 18 residues. Trimming pared 3 bases from V and 0 bases from J, leaving 15 bases between. Germline V CDR1 and CDR2: ENHRY, SYGVKD.

The chain uses TRBV9 and TRBJ2-3; 8 nucleotides agree with TRBD2. The V and J ends lost 0 bases and 4 bases, in that order; junction bases with no gene match: 10. Germline assignment: CDR1 SGDLS and CDR2 YYNGEE. The CDR3 spans 17 residues. The CDR3 loop is CASSVDPGGNPSDTQYF. CDR3 in DNA: TGTGCCAGCAGCGTAGACCCGGGGGGGAACCCGTCAGATACGCAGTATTTT.

The J gene is TRBJ1-4, the V gene TRBV2, with TRBD1 matching 8 bases. With 5 bases clipped from V and 8 bases from J, the junction kept 7 bases outside the gene matches. The CDR3 contains 14 residues. Germline CDR1 and CDR2: SNHLY and FYNNEI. The CDR3 DNA reads as TGTGCCAGCAGTCCGACAGGGGAGAGGGAAAAACTGTTTTTT. It is translated as CASSPTGEREKLFF.

The V and J genes are TRBV27 and TRBJ1-2; D gene uncertain. V was cut by 7 bases and J by 4 bases, with 13 bases left in between. Germline V gene lookup returns CDR1 MNHEY and CDR2 SMNVEV (reference sequence). This CDR3 comprises 13 residues. The CDR3 DNA sequence: TGTGCCAGCACCAAAACACCTCTCTATGGCTACACCTTC. Encoded protein: CASTKTPLYGYTF.

In nucleotides, the CDR3 is TGCGCCAGCAGCCAAGACAGGGGGCGCATCTACGAGCAGTACTTC. This sequence encodes CASSQDRGRIYEQYF. The chain couples TRBV4-3 to TRBJ2-7; 8 positions match TRBD1. This CDR3 contains 15 residues. Germline CDR1 LGHNA, CDR2 YSLEER. V shed 0 bases and J 3 bases; nucleotides not matched to a gene: 4.

In its sample, this clone was seen many times. The chain couples TRBV29-1 to TRBJ1-2; 10 nucleotides match TRBD1. The CDR3 consists of 13 residues. Per the germline V gene, CDR1 is SQVTM and CDR2 is ANQGSEA. The V and J ends lost 7 bases and 2 bases, in that order; junction bases with no gene match: 4. The CDR3 DNA is TGCAGCGGATGGACAGGGGGGAACTATGGCTACACCTTC. It translates to CSGWTGGNYGYTF.

This sequence joins TRBV5-8 and TRBJ1-4; no clear D. V was clipped by 1 base and J by 3 bases, with 16 bases between them. Germline V gene lookup returns CDR1 SGHTS and CDR2 YDEGEE. The length of the CDR3 is 17 residues. CDR3 amino acids: CASSLSGLAAANEKLFF. CDR3 nucleotides: TGTGCCAGCAGCTTGAGTGGCCTAGCAGCGGCTAATGAAAAACTGTTTTTT.

This clone was picked up one time. This chain connects TRBV7-9 to TRBJ1-1; 8 bases agree with TRBD1. From germline, CDR1 is SEHNR and CDR2 FQNEAQ (reference sequence). This CDR3 is 15 amino acids long. V lost 4 bases to trimming and J lost 4 bases; unmatched junction nucleotides: 8. The CDR3 loop is CASSYTRGRGTEAFF. The CDR3 region has the DNA TGTGCCAGCAGCTATACCAGGGGGCGAGGCACTGAAGCTTTCTTT.

The J gene is TRBJ2-3, the V gene TRBV6-5; 8 nucleotides agree with TRBD2. The germline V gene encodes CDR1 MNHEY and CDR2 SVGAGI. The junction had 5 bases not matched to a gene; V was cut back by 6 bases and J by 0 bases. The CDR3 consists of 15 residues. In DNA form, the CDR3 reads TGTGCCAGCAGGCCCGCGGGGGGAAGCACAGATACGCAGTATTTT. This gives the protein CASRPAGGSTDTQYF.

Only a few counts were recorded for this clone. V and J are TRBV3-1 (or the pseudogene TRBV3-2) and TRBJ1-3; TRBD1 matches at 7 bases. This CDR3 contains 17 residues. Germline V lookup: CDR1 LGHDT, CDR2 YNNKEL (reference sequence). Trimming cost V 5 bases and J 0 bases; bases outside gene matches: 10. CDR3 protein: CASSTLPGQTSGNTIYF. The CDR3 DNA reads TGTGCCAGCAGCACCCTCCCGGGACAGACCTCTGGAAACACCATATATTTT.

This clone appeared a single time. This chain links TRBV6-1 with TRBJ1-6, with D tentatively TRBD1 (5 bases). The CDR3 covers 18 residues. Germline assignment: CDR1 MNHNS and CDR2 SASEGT. Trimming left V 2 bases short and J 0 bases short, with 14 bases between. CDR3 residues: CASSELHWGGSYNSPLHF. The CDR3 bases are TGTGCCAGCAGTGAACTCCACTGGGGGGGCTCCTATAATTCACCCCTCCACTTT.

The rearrangement uses TRBV11-2 and TRBJ2-5, with D maybe TRBD1 (6 bases). The CDR3 is made up of 16 amino acids. Per the germline V gene, CDR1 is SGHAT and CDR2 is FQNNGV. Trimming left V 5 bases short and J 2 bases short, with 18 bases between. This CDR3 is CASSPGTHAPQETQYF. The CDR3 nucleotides are TGTGCCAGCAGCCCTGGGACACACGCTCCTCAAGAGACCCAGTACTTC.